This entry is about one TCR beta chain. These data belong to a study of blood T cell repertoires in COVID-19. Looking at the study overall: The United States, Italy and Spain supplied acute and convalescent COVID-19 samples. PBMCs, B-cell-depleted T cells, or T cells were the source of the cDNA or gDNA that made up the material.

Method: immunoSEQ multiplex PCR; TCRdb's copy keeps in-frame clones and lacks some. The sample holds around 200,000 clones, over 80% seen once. Trimming at V came to 6 bases and at J to 0 bases, leaving 4 bases not matched to a gene. There are 14 residues in the CDR3. Germline V gives CDR1 SGHTA, CDR2 FQGNSA. The specimen sequenced was peripheral blood. This chain connects TRBV7-2 to TRBJ2-7; 8 bases align to TRBD1. This sequence was found in a human donor in a cohort sampled during active COVID-19. CDR3 amino acids: CASSRDRSSYEQYF. The CDR3 nucleotides read TGTGCCAGCAGTAGGGACAGGAGCTCCTACGAGCAGTACTTC.